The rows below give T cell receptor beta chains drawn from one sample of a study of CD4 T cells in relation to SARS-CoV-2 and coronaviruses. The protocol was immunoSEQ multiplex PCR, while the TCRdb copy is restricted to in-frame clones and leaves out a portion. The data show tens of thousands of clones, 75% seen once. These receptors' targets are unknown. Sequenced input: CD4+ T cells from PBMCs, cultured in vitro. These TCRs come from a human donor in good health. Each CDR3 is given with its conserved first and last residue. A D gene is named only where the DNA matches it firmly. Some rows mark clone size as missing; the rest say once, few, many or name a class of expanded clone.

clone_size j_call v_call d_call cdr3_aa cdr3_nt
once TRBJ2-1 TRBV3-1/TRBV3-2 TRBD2 CASSQGLAPNEQFF TGTGCCAGCAGCCAGGGACTAGCACCTAATGAGCAGTTCTTC
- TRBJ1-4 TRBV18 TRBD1 CASSPETGDEKLFF TGTGCCAGCTCACCGGAGACAGGGGATGAAAAACTGTTTTTT
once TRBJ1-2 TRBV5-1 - CASSLVGTSGGYTF TGCGCCAGCAGCTTGGTTGGCACTTCGGGTGGCTACACCTTC
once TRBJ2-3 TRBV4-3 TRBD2 CASSQGGLADGTDTQYF TGCGCCAGCAGCCAGGGCGGACTAGCGGATGGCACAGATACGCAGTATTTT
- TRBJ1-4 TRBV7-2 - CASSLGQFNEKLFF TGTGCCAGCAGCTTAGGACAGTTTAATGAAAAACTGTTTTTT
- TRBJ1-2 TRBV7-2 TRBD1 CASSPIAAGGPTNYGYTF TGTGCCAGCAGCCCCATCGCGGCAGGGGGCCCCACAAACTATGGCTACACCTTC
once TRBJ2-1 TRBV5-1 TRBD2 CASSPRTSGNMGSEQFF TGCGCCAGCAGCCCCCGGACTAGCGGGAATATGGGTAGTGAGCAGTTCTTC
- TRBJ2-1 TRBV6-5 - CASSLAHGQFF TGTGCCAGCAGTCTAGCTCATGGGCAGTTCTTC
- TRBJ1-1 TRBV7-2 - CASSLRGVTVTEAFF TGTGCCAGCAGCTTAAGGGGAGTCACTGTCACTGAAGCTTTCTTT
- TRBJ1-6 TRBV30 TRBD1 CAWSVHRGNSPLHF TGTGCCTGGAGTGTCCACAGGGGTAATTCACCCCTCCACTTT
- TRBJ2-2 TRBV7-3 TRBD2 CASSWTSSFTGELFF TGTGCCAGCAGCTGGACTAGCTCGTTTACCGGGGAGCTGTTTTTT
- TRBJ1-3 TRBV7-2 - CASSLMRYSSTGNTIYF TGTGCCAGCAGCTTGATGCGGTACAGTTCCACTGGAAACACCATATATTTT
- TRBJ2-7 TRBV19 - CASSPQEVVSEQYF TGTGCCAGTAGCCCCCAAGAAGTCGTGAGCGAGCAGTACTTC
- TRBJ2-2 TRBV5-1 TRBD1 CASSLMDRAVGELFF TGCGCCAGCAGCTTGATGGACAGGGCTGTCGGGGAGCTGTTTTTT
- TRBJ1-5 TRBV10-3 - CAMQGTLNQPQHF TGTGCAATGCAGGGGACCCTCAATCAGCCCCAGCATTTT
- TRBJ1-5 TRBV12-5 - CASGLVLGGNQPQHF TGTGCTAGTGGTTTGGTACTGGGGGGCAATCAGCCCCAGCATTTT
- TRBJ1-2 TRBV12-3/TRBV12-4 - CASSLQGHGYTF TGTGCCAGCAGTTTGCAGGGACATGGCTACACCTTC
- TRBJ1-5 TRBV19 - CASFKGWDQPQHF TGTGCCAGCTTTAAAGGGTGGGATCAGCCCCAGCATTTT
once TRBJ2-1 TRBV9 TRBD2 CASSVRTSGGGEQFF TGTGCCAGCAGCGTCAGGACTAGCGGGGGAGGGGAGCAGTTCTTC
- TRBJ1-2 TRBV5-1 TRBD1 CASSLEGQGLYGYTF TGCGCCAGCAGCTTGGAGGGACAGGGACTCTATGGCTACACCTTC
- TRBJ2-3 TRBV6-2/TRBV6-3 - CASTPGAASSTDTQYF TGTGCCAGCACCCCAGGTGCGGCCTCTAGCACAGATACGCAGTATTTT
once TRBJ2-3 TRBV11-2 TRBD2 CASSVTSGGIPDTQYF TGTGCCAGCAGCGTTACTAGCGGGGGGATCCCAGATACGCAGTATTTT
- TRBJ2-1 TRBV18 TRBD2 CASSPRTSGGRDEQFF TGTGCCAGCTCACCTCGGACTAGCGGGGGTCGGGATGAGCAGTTCTTC
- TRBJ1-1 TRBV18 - CASSRSSEGGTEAFF TGTGCCAGCTCACGCTCCTCTGAGGGTGGAACTGAAGCTTTCTTT
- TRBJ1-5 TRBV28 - CASSLGSGGNQPQHF TGTGCCAGCAGTTTGGGGTCAGGAGGCAATCAGCCCCAGCATTTT
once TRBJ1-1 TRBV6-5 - CASSYSEGLGTEAFF TGTGCCAGCAGTTACTCAGAGGGGCTGGGCACTGAAGCTTTCTTT
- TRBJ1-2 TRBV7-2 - CASSLDGVGGYTF TGTGCCAGCAGCTTGGACGGGGTCGGGGGCTACACCTTC
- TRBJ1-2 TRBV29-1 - CSVEIQLEGRGYTF TGCAGCGTTGAAATACAGCTCGAAGGGAGAGGCTACACCTTC
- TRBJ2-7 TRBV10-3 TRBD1 CAIGGQTTYEQYF TGTGCCATCGGGGGACAGACAACTTACGAGCAGTACTTC
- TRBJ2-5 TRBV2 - CASNLGGFQETQYF TGTGCCAGCAATCTAGGGGGGTTTCAAGAGACCCAGTACTTC
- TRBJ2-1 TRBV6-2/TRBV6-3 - CASSYGAAGSYNEQFF TGTGCCAGCAGTTACGGGGCAGCGGGCTCCTACAATGAGCAGTTCTTC
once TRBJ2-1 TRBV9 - CASSVANYVLGEQFF TGTGCCAGCAGCGTAGCGAACTACGTTTTGGGTGAGCAGTTCTTC
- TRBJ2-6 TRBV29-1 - CSAGYSGANVLTF TGCAGTGCTGGGTATTCTGGGGCCAACGTCCTGACTTTC
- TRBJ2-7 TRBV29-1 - CSVVRSGAGEQYF TGCAGCGTTGTGAGGTCAGGAGCTGGGGAGCAGTACTTC
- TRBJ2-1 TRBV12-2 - CASRSPPGGFNEQFF TGTGCAAGTCGCTCCCCCCCGGGAGGGTTTAATGAGCAGTTCTTC
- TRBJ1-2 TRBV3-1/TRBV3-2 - CASSQDPRGQSNYGYTF TGTGCCAGCAGCCAAGACCCGAGGGGACAATCCAACTATGGCTACACCTTC
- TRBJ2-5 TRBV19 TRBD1 CASSMQGAAETQYF TGTGCCAGTAGTATGCAGGGGGCGGCTGAGACCCAGTACTTC
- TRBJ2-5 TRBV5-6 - CASSLGDGVVGGETQYF TGTGCCAGCAGCTTGGGGGACGGAGTAGTAGGGGGAGAGACCCAGTACTTC
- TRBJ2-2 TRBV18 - CASSPPTILANTGELFF TGTGCCAGCTCACCCCCGACAATCCTCGCGAACACCGGGGAGCTGTTTTTT
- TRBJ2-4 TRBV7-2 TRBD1 CASSADRIGAKNIQYF TGTGCCAGCAGCGCGGACAGGATTGGGGCCAAAAACATTCAGTACTTC
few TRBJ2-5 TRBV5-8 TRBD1 CASSPGQGTEETQYF TGTGCCAGTTCTCCGGGACAGGGGACGGAAGAGACCCAGTACTTC
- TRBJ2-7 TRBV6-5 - CASSYSTGLYEQYF TGTGCCAGCAGTTACTCAACCGGTCTCTACGAGCAGTACTTC
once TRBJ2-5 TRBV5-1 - CASSLEVLETQYF TGCGCCAGCAGCTTGGAGGTGCTGGAGACCCAGTACTTC
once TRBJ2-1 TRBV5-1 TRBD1 CASSLGQGISEQFF TGCGCCAGCAGCTTGGGACAGGGGATTAGTGAGCAGTTCTTC
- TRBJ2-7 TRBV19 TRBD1 CASSPGTGGRYEQYF TGTGCCAGTAGTCCTGGGACAGGGGGAAGGTACGAGCAGTACTTC
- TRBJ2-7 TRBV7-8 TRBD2 CASSLGSGMVSYEQYF TGTGCCAGCAGCTTAGGTAGCGGGATGGTTTCCTACGAGCAGTACTTC
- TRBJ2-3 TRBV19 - CASQTTTSTDTQYF TGTGCCAGCCAGACAACTACAAGCACAGATACGCAGTATTTT
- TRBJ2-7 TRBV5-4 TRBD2 CASSGGTSVWDEQYF TGTGCCAGCAGCGGCGGGACTAGCGTTTGGGACGAGCAGTACTTC
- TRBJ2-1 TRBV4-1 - CASSPGLIRTSYNEQFF TGCGCCAGCAGCCCAGGACTGATCCGGACTTCCTACAATGAGCAGTTCTTC
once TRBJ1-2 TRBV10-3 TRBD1 CAIAAGTGGAVEAGYTF TGTGCCATCGCCGCCGGGACAGGGGGCGCAGTTGAAGCTGGCTACACCTTC
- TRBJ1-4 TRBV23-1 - CASRSRVCEKLFF TGCGCCAGCAGATCGAGGGTTTGCGAAAAACTGTTTTTT
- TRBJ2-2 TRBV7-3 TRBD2 CASSSPGLAGGTGELFF TGTGCCAGCAGCTCCCCGGGACTAGCGGGAGGCACCGGGGAGCTGTTTTTT
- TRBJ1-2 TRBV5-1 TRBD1 CASSSGQSIYGYTF TGCGCCAGCAGCTCGGGACAGTCAATCTATGGCTACACCTTC
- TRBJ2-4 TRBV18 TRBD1 CASLGTGADIQYF TGTGCCAGCTTGGGGACAGGGGCGGACATTCAGTACTTC
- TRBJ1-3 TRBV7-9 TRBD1 CASSLGPQGANTIYF TGTGCCAGCAGCTTAGGACCACAGGGGGCGAACACCATATATTTT
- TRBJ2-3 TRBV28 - CASSLPAGHYNTQYF TGTGCCAGCAGTCTCCCTGCCGGACACTATAATACGCAGTATTTT
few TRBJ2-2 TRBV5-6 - CASSPLVGRPTGELFF TGTGCCAGCAGCCCCCTAGTTGGCAGGCCCACCGGGGAGCTGTTTTTT